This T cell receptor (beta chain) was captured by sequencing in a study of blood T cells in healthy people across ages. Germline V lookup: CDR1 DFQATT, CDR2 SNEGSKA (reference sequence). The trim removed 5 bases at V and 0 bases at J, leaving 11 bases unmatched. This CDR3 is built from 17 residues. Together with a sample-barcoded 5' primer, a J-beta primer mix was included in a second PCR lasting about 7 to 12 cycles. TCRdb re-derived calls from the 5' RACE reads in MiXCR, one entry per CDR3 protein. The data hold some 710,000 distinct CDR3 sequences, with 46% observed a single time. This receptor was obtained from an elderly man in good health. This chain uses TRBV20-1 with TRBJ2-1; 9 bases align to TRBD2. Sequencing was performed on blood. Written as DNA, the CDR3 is TGCAGTGCTTTTCCAGCGGGAGGCCCCAGCTCCTACAATGAGCAGTTCTTC. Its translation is CSAFPAGGPSSYNEQFF.